These T cell receptor beta chains were read from a single sample in a study of cytomegalovirus exposure and HLA in healthy donors. Profiling relied on immunoSEQ multiplex PCR, and the TCRdb table lists in-frame clones only, not all of them. This sample yields 150,000 to 200,000 clones, of which roughly 77% are seen a single time; roughly 1.6% belongs to the top ten. Sequencing used PBMCs. These receptors came from a woman aged 50 to 65 in good health and CMV-seronegative. The CDR3 runs from the conserved cysteine through the conserved F or W. The order of the fields is clone size, J gene, D gene, V gene, CDR3 protein, CDR3 DNA. A D gene is named only where the DNA matches it firmly. Where a row states a size, it is once, few, many or the class of an expanded clone; other rows omit it.

>.|TRBJ2-3|TRBD2|TRBV10-1
CASSKGLAGGDGTDTQYF
TGCGCCAGCAGTAAGGGACTAGCGGGAGGGGACGGCACAGATACGCAGTATTTT
>.|TRBJ2-1|TRBD2|TRBV28
CASIRLAGINEQFF
TGTGCCAGCATACGACTAGCGGGGATCAATGAGCAGTTCTTC
>.|TRBJ1-2|.|TRBV7-2
CASSLDRHRTAF
TGTGCCAGCAGCCTCGACAGGCATAGAACCGCCTTC
>.|TRBJ1-1|TRBD1|TRBV12-5
CASGTTTTGRAFF
TGTGCTAGTGGGACTACGACGACAGGGCGAGCTTTCTTT
>.|TRBJ1-1|.|TRBV9
CASSVGGVSTEAFF
TGTGCCAGCAGCGTAGGGGGCGTGAGCACTGAAGCTTTCTTT
>.|TRBJ1-5|.|TRBV19
CASSIEGHSNQPQHF
TGTGCCAGTAGTATAGAGGGCCATAGCAATCAGCCCCAGCATTTT
>.|TRBJ2-1|TRBD2|TRBV5-4
CVGRRSGGAYEQFF
TGTGTTGGCAGGAGAAGCGGGGGGGCTTATGAGCAGTTCTTC
>.|TRBJ1-2|TRBD1|TRBV6-1
CASSEALLTGRTYGYTF
TGTGCCAGCAGTGAAGCGCTTCTGACAGGGCGGACCTATGGCTACACCTTC
>.|TRBJ2-3|.|TRBV5-4
CASSLEAGADTQYF
TGTGCCAGCAGCTTGGAGGCAGGGGCGGATACGCAGTATTTT
>once|TRBJ2-7|.|TRBV2
CASRKQGGTYEQYF
TGTGCCAGTCGGAAACAGGGGGGGACCTACGAGCAGTACTTC
>.|TRBJ2-5|.|TRBV5-5
CASSLVVDQETQYF
TGTGCCAGCAGCTTGGTTGTAGACCAAGAGACCCAGTACTTC
>.|TRBJ1-6|TRBD1|TRBV7-9
CASSRDRANSPLHF
TGTGCCAGCAGCCGGGACAGGGCCAATTCACCCCTCCACTTT
>.|TRBJ1-6|.|TRBV7-2
CASSLLPTRRDSPLHF
TGTGCCAGCAGTTTACTACCGACCCGGCGGGATTCACCCCTCCACTTT
>.|TRBJ1-6|TRBD1|TRBV4-3
CASSAGTGKSPLHF
TGCGCCAGCAGCGCCGGGACAGGGAAGTCACCCCTCCACTTT
>.|TRBJ2-1|.|TRBV28
CASSSFSGASSYNEQFF
TGTGCCAGCAGTTCATTTAGCGGAGCGAGCTCCTACAATGAGCAGTTCTTC
>.|TRBJ1-6|.|TRBV19
CASKYSNLDYSPLHF
TGTGCCAGTAAATATTCGAACCTAGACTATTCACCCCTCCACTTT
>.|TRBJ2-1|TRBD2|TRBV4-1
CASSQEGLAALTTYNEQFF
TGCGCCAGCAGCCAAGAGGGACTAGCGGCCCTTACGACCTACAATGAGCAGTTCTTC
>.|TRBJ2-3|.|TRBV27
CASGGWGQTGDTQYF
TGTGCCAGCGGTGGATGGGGGCAGACCGGAGATACGCAGTATTTT
>.|TRBJ1-6|.|TRBV7-8
CASSGGGSRDSPLHF
TGTGCCAGCAGCGGAGGCGGGTCGAGGGATTCACCCCTCCACTTT
>.|TRBJ1-1|TRBD1|TRBV5-1
CASKRQGYDTEAFF
TGCGCCAGCAAGCGACAGGGTTACGACACTGAAGCTTTCTTT
>.|TRBJ2-5|.|TRBV7-2
CASSSRGQGGRETQYF
TGTGCCAGCAGCTCTCGAGGCCAGGGAGGACGGGAGACCCAGTACTTC
>.|TRBJ2-3|.|TRBV11-2
CASSLGLVTDTQYF
TGTGCCAGCAGCTTAGGACTAGTCACAGATACGCAGTATTTT
>.|TRBJ1-1|TRBD1|TRBV19
CASRRRDRAILTEAFF
TGTGCCAGTAGGCGACGGGACAGGGCGATACTGACTGAAGCTTTCTTT
>.|TRBJ1-1|.|TRBV28
CASSTRFGGNTEAFF
TGTGCCAGCAGTACCCGGTTTGGGGGCAACACTGAAGCTTTCTTT